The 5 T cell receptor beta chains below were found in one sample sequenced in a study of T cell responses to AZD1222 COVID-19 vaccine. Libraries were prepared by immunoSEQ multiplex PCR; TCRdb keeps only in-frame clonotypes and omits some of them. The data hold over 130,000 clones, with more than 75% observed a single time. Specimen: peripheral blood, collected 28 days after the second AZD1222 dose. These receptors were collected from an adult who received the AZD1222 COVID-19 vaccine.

This chain's CDR3 is CASSTRQGFTDTQYF. The CDR3 DNA is TGTGCCAGCAGTACCAGACAGGGTTTCACAGATACGCAGTATTTT. This chain uses TRBV6-5 with TRBJ2-3, with 7 bases lining up with TRBD1. CDR3 length: 15 residues. The V segment lost 5 bases and the J segment 2 bases; nucleotides outside the gene matches: 7. In germline, CDR1 is MNHEY, CDR2 SVGAGI.

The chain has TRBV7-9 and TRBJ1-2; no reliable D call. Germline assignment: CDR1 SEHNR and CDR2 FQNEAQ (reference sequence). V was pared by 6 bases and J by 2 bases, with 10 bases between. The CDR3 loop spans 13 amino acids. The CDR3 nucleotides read TGTGCCAGCAGTACGGAGTGGAACTATGGCTACACCTTC. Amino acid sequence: CASSTEWNYGYTF. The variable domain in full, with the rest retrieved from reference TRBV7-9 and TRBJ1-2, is DTGVSQNPRHKITKRGQNVTFRCDPISEHNRLYWYRQTLGQGPEFLTYFQNEAQLEKSRLLSDRFSAERPKGSFSTLEIQRTEQGDSAMYLCASSTEWNYGYTFGSGTRLTVV.

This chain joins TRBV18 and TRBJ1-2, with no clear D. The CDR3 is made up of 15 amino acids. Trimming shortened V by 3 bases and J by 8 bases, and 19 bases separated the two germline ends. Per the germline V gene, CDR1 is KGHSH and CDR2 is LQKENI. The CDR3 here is CASSPGRSGLGGYTF. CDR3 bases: TGTGCCAGCTCACCGGGGAGGTCAGGTCTGGGAGGCTACACCTTC.

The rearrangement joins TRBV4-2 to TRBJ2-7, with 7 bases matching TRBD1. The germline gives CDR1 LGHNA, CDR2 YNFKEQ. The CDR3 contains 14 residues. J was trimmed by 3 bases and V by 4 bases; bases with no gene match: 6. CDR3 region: CASSRDRDGYEQYF. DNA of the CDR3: TGTGCCAGCAGCCGAGACAGGGATGGCTACGAGCAGTACTTC.

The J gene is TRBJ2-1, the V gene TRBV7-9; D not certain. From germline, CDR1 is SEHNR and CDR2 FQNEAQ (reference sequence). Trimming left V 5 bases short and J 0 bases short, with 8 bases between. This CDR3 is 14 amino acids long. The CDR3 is CASSLRSSYNEQFF. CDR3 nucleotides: TGTGCCAGCAGCCTCAGAAGCTCCTACAATGAGCAGTTCTTC. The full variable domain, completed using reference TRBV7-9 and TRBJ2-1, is DTGVSQNPRHKITKRGQNVTFRCDPISEHNRLYWYRQTLGQGPEFLTYFQNEAQLEKSRLLSDRFSAERPKGSFSTLEIQRTEQGDSAMYLCASSLRSSYNEQFFGPGTRLTVL.